The 17 T cell receptor beta chains listed next were all sequenced from one sample in a study of cytomegalovirus exposure and HLA in healthy donors (dated by TCRdb to the late 2010s). Receptors were amplified or captured by the immunoSEQ multiplex PCR assay. For the multiplex PCR, a mixture combining 60 forward primers for TCR Vbeta segments and 13 reverse primers for TCR Jbeta segments was used. What TCRdb holds here is the immuneACCESS table cut down to in-frame rearrangements. Part of the clones is not present; checked against another copy, under half of the missing clones reflect an unresolved V gene, and the others are unexplained. This sample comprises some 200,000 clones, roughly four fifths of them detected only once. Roughly 0.73% of the sample is in the top ten clones. The sample was PBMCs. The receptors come from a woman aged 18-35 years in good health and CMV-seronegative.

V is TRBV5-1 and J is TRBJ2-7; 8 nucleotides align to TRBD1. The CDR3 contains 16 residues. V was pared by 0 bases and J by 2 bases, with 7 bases of the junction left unmatched. Germline loops: CDR1 SGHRS, CDR2 YFSETQ. The CDR3 DNA follows: TGCGCCAGCAGCTTGGGCAGGGACAGGCTTCCCTACGAGCAGTACTTC. Protein: CASSLGRDRLPYEQYF.

This rearrangement joins TRBV28 to TRBJ2-7; tentatively, D is TRBD1 (7 bases). Germline-derived CDR1 and CDR2 are MDHEN and SYDVKM. The V gene lost 6 bases and the J gene lost 11 bases, with 23 bases spanning the gap. The CDR3 has 14 residues. The CDR3 DNA is TGTGCCAGCAGGACAGGGACTGTTGAGAATGTGGAGTACTTC. This codes for CASRTGTVENVEYF.

This clone has only a few counts. Sequence at one end of the junction differs from germline and may be a read error. The rearrangement joins TRBV2 to TRBJ2-5, with D perhaps TRBD1 (6 bases). Germline CDR1 reads SNHLY; CDR2 reads FYNNEI. This CDR3 comprises 15 residues. This CDR3 is CASREVGQLQETQYF. The CDR3 DNA reads as TGTGCCAGCAGGGAAGTAGGACAGCTGCAAGAGACCCAGTACTTC.

The genes are TRBV18 and TRBJ1-1; weak D call: TRBD1 (5 bases). This CDR3 contains 13 residues. Germline CDR1 and CDR2: KGHSH and LQKENI. The V end lost 6 bases, the J end lost 5 bases, and 13 bases lay between the germline ends. The CDR3 is CASSAGPGTEAFF. CDR3 DNA sequence: TGTGCCAGCTCTGCAGGGCCCGGGACTGAAGCTTTCTTT.

The chain joins TRBV6-1 to TRBJ2-3; 9 nucleotides align to TRBD2. The CDR3 is 16 residues long. The ends lost 2 bases at V and 3 bases at J; junction bases unmatched: 6. Germline CDR1 MNHNS, CDR2 SASEGT. The CDR3 loop is CASSELAGGQTDTQYF. CDR3 DNA sequence: TGTGCCAGCAGTGAACTCGCGGGGGGGCAAACAGATACGCAGTATTTT.

CDR3 amino acids: CASSLWTGHQPQHF. CDR3 bases: TGTGCCAGCAGTTTATGGACAGGGCATCAGCCCCAGCATTTT. J is TRBJ1-5 and V is TRBV27, with 8 nucleotides matching TRBD1. V lost 1 base and J lost 5; bases outside the gene matches: 1. Germline V gene sequence: CDR1 MNHEY, CDR2 SMNVEV (reference sequence). This CDR3 comprises 14 residues.

This clone has just a few counts. The chain joins TRBV6-1 to TRBJ1-2; D perhaps matches TRBD1 (5 bases). The germline V gene encodes CDR1 MNHNS and CDR2 SASEGT. V was cut by 9 bases and J by 2 bases, with 10 bases left in between. This CDR3 has 12 residues. CDR3 sequence reads: CASRAGNYGYTF. Written as DNA, the CDR3 is TGTGCCAGTAGGGCAGGGAACTATGGCTACACCTTC.

CDR3 sequence reads: CASSITGGEPQHF. The DNA for the CDR3 is TGCGCCAGCAGTATCACAGGGGGAGAGCCCCAGCATTTT. V and J are TRBV5-1 and TRBJ1-5, with 8 positions matching TRBD1. Per the germline V gene, CDR1 is SGHRS and CDR2 is YFSETQ. Unmatched junction bases numbered 6, after V lost 5 bases and J lost 8 bases. The length of the CDR3 is 13 residues.

As concerns this clone: Germline is not matched at one junction end, which may reflect a read error. This chain links TRBV7-9 with TRBJ1-1; possible D gene TRBD1, 6 bases. Germline V gene lookup returns CDR1 SEHNR and CDR2 FQNEAQ (reference sequence). CDR3 length equals 12 residues. As DNA, the CDR3 is TGTTCCAGCAGCCAACCAGGGGTCGAAGCTTTCTTT. It yields the protein CSSSQPGVEAFF.

J is TRBJ2-5 and V is TRBV7-4; 8 nucleotides agree with TRBD2. The CDR3 contains 14 residues. J gave up 2 bases and V 4 bases, and 3 bases lay outside the gene matches. Germline assignment: CDR1 SGHVT and CDR2 SQSDAQ. CDR3 loop: CASSSTSGQETQYF. The CDR3 nucleotides are TGTGCCAGCAGCTCCACTAGCGGACAAGAGACCCAGTACTTC.

Only one count was recorded for this clone. Because it lacks the conserved phenylalanine or tryptophan at the end, this CDR3 is likely a read error. J is TRBJ1-6 and V is TRBV5-6; possible D gene TRBD1, 6 bases. Germline values: CDR1 SGHDT, CDR2 YYEEEE. The CDR3 runs to 16 residues. Trimming took 6 bases from V and 8 from J, leaving 21 bases between them. The CDR3 DNA reads as TGTGCCAGCAACCTCGTCCCGGGGGGCAGCGATTCACCCCTCCACCTT. As protein: CASNLVPGGSDSPLHL.

CDR3 nucleotides: TGTGCCAGCACCTTCACGGGTGCAACTAATGAAAAACTGTTTTTT. Translating it yields CASTFTGATNEKLFF. The rearrangement uses TRBV7-9 and TRBJ1-4; no clear D. The V end was cut by 7 bases, the J end by 0 bases, with 12 bases between. The CDR3 runs to 15 residues. Germline CDR1 is SEHNR and CDR2 is FQNEAQ (reference sequence).

V gene TRBV28 combines with J gene TRBJ2-3; the D is unclear. The germline V gene has CDR1 MDHEN and CDR2 SYDVKM. V was trimmed by 3 bases and J by 1 base, leaving 14 bases between them. The CDR3 extends over 16 amino acids. Written as DNA, the CDR3 is TGTGCCAGCAGTTTTGCGAGCGCGATGGGCACAGATACGCAGTATTTT. Protein sequence: CASSFASAMGTDTQYF.

Within the sample, this clone is medium-sized. The chain couples TRBV12-5 to TRBJ1-4, with 7 bases lining up with TRBD1. This CDR3 region has 13 residues. The germline CDR1 and CDR2 sequences are LGHNT and FRNRAP. Trimming at V came to 4 bases and at J to 8 bases, leaving 4 bases not matched to a gene. CDR3 in amino acids: CASGSDRDEKLFF. For the CDR3, the DNA is TGTGCTAGTGGTTCCGACAGGGACGAAAAACTGTTTTTT.

The chain is built from TRBV27 and TRBJ2-7; TRBD2 is a possible D gene (6 bases). Germline CDR1 and CDR2: MNHEY and SMNVEV (reference sequence). Deletions cut 6 bases from V and 6 bases from J, with 24 bases between. The CDR3 has 16 residues. CDR3 sequence (DNA): TGTGCCAGCAGGCATAGTGGGGGGACCTCCCGCTCCGAGCAGTACTTC. Amino acid sequence: CASRHSGGTSRSEQYF.

V gene TRBV27 combines with J gene TRBJ1-5, with D possibly matching TRBD1 (6 bases). The germline V and J ends were trimmed by 0 bases and 7 bases, with 10 bases remaining between them. CDR1 is MNHEY and CDR2 is SMNVEV in the germline V gene (reference sequence). The CDR3 covers 14 residues. In DNA form, the CDR3 reads TGTGCCAGCAGTTTATCACAGGGTTGGCAGCCCCAGCATTTT. It is translated as CASSLSQGWQPQHF.

This clone was observed once. The V gene is TRBV5-1, the J gene TRBJ2-3; weak D call: TRBD1 (5 bases). This CDR3 is built from 14 residues. Germline CDR1 is SGHRS and CDR2 is YFSETQ. V dropped 1 base and J dropped 6 bases, with 12 bases sitting between them. The CDR3 region has the DNA TGCGCCAGCAGCTTGATCAGGAACAGGGATACGCAGTATTTT. The encoded protein is CASSLIRNRDTQYF.